The 13 T cell receptor beta chains below all came from one sample that was sequenced in a study of cytomegalovirus exposure and HLA in healthy donors. The PCR ran on 60 Vbeta and 13 Jbeta primers. Method: immunoSEQ multiplex PCR; TCRdb's copy keeps in-frame clones and lacks some. The table lists about 130,000 clones, 60% to 80% of them singletons, with around 2.7% in the top ten. Sample: PBMCs. The receptors derive from a woman aged 60-75 years in good health and CMV-seropositive.

The chain has TRBV5-4 and TRBJ2-1, with 10 bases fitting TRBD1. From germline, CDR1 is SGHNT and CDR2 YYREEE (reference sequence). This CDR3 contains 15 residues. The V segment lost 0 bases and the J segment 5 bases; nucleotides outside the gene matches: 2. CDR3 bases: TGTGCCAGCAGCTTGGGACAGGGGGCACACAATGAGCAGTTCTTC. Its translation is CASSLGQGAHNEQFF.

The CDR3 DNA reads as TGCGCCAGCAGCTTGTCTGTCAGGGGGACGAACATTCAGTACTTC. This encodes CASSLSVRGTNIQYF. The chain carries TRBV5-1 and TRBJ2-4; 7 bases match TRBD1. CDR1 SGHRS and CDR2 YFSETQ come from the germline V gene. The CDR3 has 15 amino acids. The V gene end was trimmed by 1 base and the J gene end by 7 bases; junction bases not matched to a gene: 8.

The chain is built from TRBV6-5 and TRBJ1-1, with 10 bases matching TRBD1. Trimming cost V 5 bases and J 5 bases; bases outside gene matches: 5. Germline V lookup: CDR1 MNHEY, CDR2 SVGAGI. The CDR3 sequence is 14 residues long. CDR3 in DNA: TGTGCCAGCAGTAAGACAGGGGGCGCGACTGAAGCTTTCTTT. It yields the protein CASSKTGGATEAFF.

The chain employs TRBV28 and TRBJ1-1; no clear D gene. The CDR3 totals 13 residues. V was pared by 3 bases and J by 4 bases, with 9 bases between. Germline CDR1 MDHEN, CDR2 SYDVKM. The CDR3 is CASSFALSTEAFF. The CDR3 coding sequence is TGTGCCAGCAGTTTTGCCCTGAGCACTGAAGCTTTCTTT.

The CDR3 DNA follows: TGTGCCAGCAGCTTGTCGGGGGATTCACCCCTCCACTTT. Protein product: CASSLSGDSPLHF. The chain carries TRBV5-5 and TRBJ1-6, with TRBD1 as a possible D gene (5 bases). Germline V CDR1 and CDR2: SGHKS, YYEKEE (reference sequence). The CDR3 consists of 13 residues. V shed 1 base and J shed 8 bases, with 7 bases lying between them.

V usage is TRBV5-1 and J usage is TRBJ2-7, with 7 bases aligning to TRBD1. Per the germline V gene, CDR1 is SGHRS and CDR2 is YFSETQ. This CDR3 has 12 amino acids. V lost 4 bases to trimming and J lost 4 bases; unmatched junction nucleotides: 2. The CDR3 spells CASSPDRYEQYF. The CDR3 DNA sequence: TGCGCCAGCAGCCCGGACAGGTACGAGCAGTACTTC.

V is TRBV7-3 and J is TRBJ1-1, with D tentatively TRBD1 (6 bases). Germline assignment: CDR1 SGHTA and CDR2 FQGTGA. The germline V and J ends were trimmed by 2 bases and 2 bases, with 9 bases remaining between them. There are 14 residues in the CDR3. CDR3 sequence reads: CASSLSGTNTEAFF. The CDR3 DNA is TGTGCCAGCAGCTTATCAGGGACAAACACTGAAGCTTTCTTT.

CDR3 region: CASRTGTGRTDTEAFF. The CDR3 DNA is TGCGCCAGCAGAACCGGGACAGGGAGAACGGACACTGAAGCTTTCTTT. The chain is built from TRBV5-1 and TRBJ1-1, with TRBD1 matching 9 bases. The J segment lost 3 bases and the V segment lost 5 bases, leaving 11 bases of the junction unmatched. Germline V gene sequence: CDR1 SGHRS, CDR2 YFSETQ. CDR3 length: 16 residues.

This chain links TRBV5-1 with TRBJ1-6; 7 bases map to TRBD1. The CDR3 covers 15 residues. In germline, CDR1 is SGHRS, CDR2 YFSETQ. The V gene end was trimmed by 0 bases and the J gene end by 14 bases; junction bases not matched to a gene: 11. CDR3 DNA sequence: TGCGCCAGCAGCTTGGGGGACAGAGACCTTGAGGCCCTCCACTTT. This translates into CASSLGDRDLEALHF.

The V gene is TRBV9, the J gene TRBJ2-1; D unclear. The germline V gene encodes CDR1 SGDLS and CDR2 YYNGEE. The V end was cut by 1 base, the J end by 0 bases, with 8 bases between. The CDR3 contains 15 residues. This chain's CDR3 is CASSVTSSSYNEQFF. The CDR3 DNA reads as TGTGCCAGCAGCGTAACTTCTAGCTCCTACAATGAGCAGTTCTTC.

The V call is TRBV5-1, the J call TRBJ2-1; TRBD2 is a possible D gene (6 bases). CDR1 SGHRS and CDR2 YFSETQ come from the germline V gene. V was trimmed by 5 bases and J by 0 bases, leaving 12 bases between them. This CDR3 has 15 amino acids. CDR3 protein: CASSPTSNSYNEQFF. For the CDR3, the DNA is TGCGCCAGCAGTCCGACTAGTAACTCCTACAATGAGCAGTTCTTC.

This clone was seen only a few times. The J gene is TRBJ2-2, the V gene TRBV6-1; TRBD1 agrees at 7 bases. Germline CDR1 MNHNS, CDR2 SASEGT. Losses at the gene ends were 3 bases for V and 2 bases for J; bases not matched to a gene: 3. This CDR3 is 15 amino acids long. CDR3 residues: CASSEGTVNTGELFF. In DNA, the CDR3 is TGTGCCAGCAGTGAGGGGACAGTTAACACCGGGGAGCTGTTTTTT.

The CDR3 spells CASSLGGGQETQYF. The CDR3 bases are TGTGCCAGCAGCTTAGGAGGGGGCCAAGAGACCCAGTACTTC. The rearrangement joins TRBV11-2 to TRBJ2-5; TRBD1 might be the D (6 bases). Trimming cost V 1 base and J 1 base, with 7 bases left between them. The CDR3 is made up of 14 amino acids. Germline CDR1 and CDR2: SGHAT and FQNNGV.